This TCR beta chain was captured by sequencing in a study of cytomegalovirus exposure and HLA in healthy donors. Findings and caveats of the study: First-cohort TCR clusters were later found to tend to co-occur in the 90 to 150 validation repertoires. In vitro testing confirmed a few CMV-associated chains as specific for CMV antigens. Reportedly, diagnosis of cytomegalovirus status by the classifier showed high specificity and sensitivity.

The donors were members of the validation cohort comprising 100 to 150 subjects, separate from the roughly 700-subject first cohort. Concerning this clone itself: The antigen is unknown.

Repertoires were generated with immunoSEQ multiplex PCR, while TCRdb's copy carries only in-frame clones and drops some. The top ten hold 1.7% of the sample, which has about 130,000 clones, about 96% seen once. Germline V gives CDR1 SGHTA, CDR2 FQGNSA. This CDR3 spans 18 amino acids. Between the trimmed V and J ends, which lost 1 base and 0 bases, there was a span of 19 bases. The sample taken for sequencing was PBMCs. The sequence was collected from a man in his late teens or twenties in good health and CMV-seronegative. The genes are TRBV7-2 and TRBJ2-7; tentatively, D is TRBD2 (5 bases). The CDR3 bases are TGTGCCAGCAGCTTAGGGGCCCCAAGTTCGGGAAGCTCCTACGAGCAGTACTTC. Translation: CASSLGAPSSGSSYEQYF.